A single sample gave rise to the 8 T cell receptor beta chains below, sequenced in a study of cytomegalovirus exposure and HLA in healthy donors. In the PCR, 60 Vbeta and 13 Jbeta primers were used. Some clones are missing from TCRdb's copy, which holds only in-frame ones; the method was immunoSEQ multiplex PCR. The sample records approximately 100,000 clones, just over 70% being singletons. The sample comprised PBMCs. The receptors come from a boy between 10 and 17 years old in good health and CMV-seronegative.

The chain employs TRBV27 and TRBJ1-5; D is perhaps TRBD1 (5 bases). V was pared by 6 bases and J by 0 bases, with 12 bases between. Germline V CDR1 and CDR2: MNHEY, SMNVEV (reference sequence). The CDR3 runs 15 residues. CDR3 nucleotides: TGTGCCAGCAGACGACAGCTATCTAGCAATCAGCCCCAGCATTTT. Amino acids: CASRRQLSSNQPQHF.

The chain combines TRBV28 with TRBJ1-5; 9 positions match TRBD1. There are 16 residues in the CDR3. V lost 4 bases to trimming and J lost 5 bases; unmatched junction nucleotides: 9. CDR1 is MDHEN and CDR2 is SYDVKM in the germline V gene. DNA of the CDR3: TGTGCCAGCAGTTCGATACAGGGGGCGGGGGATCAGCCCCAGCATTTT. Amino acid sequence: CASSSIQGAGDQPQHF.

This chain uses TRBV28 with TRBJ1-5, with D perhaps matching TRBD1 (5 bases). Trimming took off 3 bases at V and 3 bases at J, with 12 bases between the two ends. The CDR3 loop spans 15 amino acids. The V gene's germline CDR1 is MDHEN and CDR2 SYDVKM. The CDR3 protein is CASSLGRVPNQPQHF. The CDR3 DNA is TGTGCCAGCAGTTTGGGCAGGGTCCCCAATCAGCCCCAGCATTTT.

The chain combines TRBV4-1 with TRBJ1-2, with 8 bases identical to TRBD1. V trimming: 1 base; J trimming: 8 bases; junction bases outside the gene matches: 6. CDR3 size: 14 residues. The V gene's germline CDR1 is MGHRA and CDR2 YSYEKL. The CDR3 reads CASSQVRAGGGYTF. The CDR3 bases are TGCGCCAGCAGCCAAGTTAGGGCAGGGGGCGGCTACACCTTC.

This clone was found a few times. The V and J genes are TRBV9 and TRBJ2-3, with 7 bases fitting TRBD2. V dropped 2 bases and J dropped 0; count of bases not matched to a gene: 3. This CDR3 has 15 residues. Germline loops: CDR1 SGDLS, CDR2 YYNGEE. CDR3 sequence reads: CASSVGGSSTDTQYF. DNA of the CDR3: TGTGCCAGCAGCGTGGGGGGGTCTAGCACAGATACGCAGTATTTT. Full variable domain (outside the CDR3, taken from reference TRBV9 and TRBJ2-3): DSGVTQTPKHLITATGQRVTLRCSPRSGDLSVYWYQQSLDQGLQFLIQYYNGEERAKGNILERFSAQQFPDLHSELNLSSLELGDSALYFCASSVGGSSTDTQYFGPGTRLTVL.

V gene TRBV6-6 combines with J gene TRBJ2-3; 7 bases line up with TRBD2. Germline V gene data show CDR1 as MNHNY and CDR2 as SVGAGI (reference sequence). V was pared by 6 bases and J by 4 bases, with 7 bases of the junction left unmatched. The CDR3 consists of 14 residues. Here the CDR3 reads CASRQGTIPDTQYF. The CDR3, as DNA: TGTGCCAGCAGGCAAGGGACTATCCCAGATACGCAGTATTTT.

This clone was observed a few times. In nucleotides, the CDR3 is TGTGCCAGTAGTATCCCCGGGACAGCTACCGGGGAGCTGTTTTTT. Its protein is CASSIPGTATGELFF. The V and J genes are TRBV19 and TRBJ2-2; 7 bases map to TRBD1. CDR1 and CDR2 from the germline V gene are LNHDA and SQIVND (reference sequence). The V and J ends lost 3 bases and 5 bases, in that order; junction bases with no gene match: 6. The CDR3 covers 15 residues.

The rearrangement links TRBV6-6 to TRBJ1-4; TRBD1 agrees at 7 bases. The CDR3 runs to 16 residues. Germline-derived CDR1 and CDR2 are MNHNY and SVGAGI (reference sequence). Trimming cost V 2 bases and J 6 bases; bases outside gene matches: 9. CDR3 amino acids: CASSYTNQGEDEKLFF. CDR3 nucleotide sequence: TGTGCCAGCAGTTACACTAACCAGGGGGAAGATGAAAAACTGTTTTTT.